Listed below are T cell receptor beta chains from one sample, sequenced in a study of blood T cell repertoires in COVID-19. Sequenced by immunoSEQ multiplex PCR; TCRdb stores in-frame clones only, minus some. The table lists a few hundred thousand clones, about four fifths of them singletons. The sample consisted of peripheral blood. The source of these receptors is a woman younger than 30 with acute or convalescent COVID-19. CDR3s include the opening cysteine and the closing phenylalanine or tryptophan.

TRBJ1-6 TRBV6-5 CASSYTAGRPNSPLHF
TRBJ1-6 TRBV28 CASSHDRLAHF
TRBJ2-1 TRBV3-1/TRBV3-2 CASSQDRPGIRTLYNEQFF
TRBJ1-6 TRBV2 CASRADSPISPLHF
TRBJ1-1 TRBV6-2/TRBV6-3 CASSYQGNTEAFF
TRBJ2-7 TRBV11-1 CASSSSSGGYEQYF
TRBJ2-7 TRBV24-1 CATRLGHEQYF
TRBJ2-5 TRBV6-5 CASSYGGGGRETQYF
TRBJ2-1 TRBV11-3 CASSLGLVAGAYNEQFF
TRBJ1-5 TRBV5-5 CASSFNRVGDQPQHF
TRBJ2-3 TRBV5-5 CASSPQTSRTDTQYF
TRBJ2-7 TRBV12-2 CASRPPLLSYEQYF
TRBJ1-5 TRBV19 CASSIQGTGNQPQHF
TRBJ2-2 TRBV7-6 CASSPGLQITGELFF
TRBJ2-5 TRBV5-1 CASNLYSGVPETQYF
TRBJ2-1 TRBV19 CASSIAGYGRDLYNEQFF
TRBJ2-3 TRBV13 CASSWRGLTDTQYF
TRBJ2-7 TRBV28 CASSGSGKSSYEQYF
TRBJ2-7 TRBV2 CASSGEAGLSYEQYF
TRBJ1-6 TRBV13 CASSPRVGNSPLHF
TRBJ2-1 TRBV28 CASSLMGLAFRAYNEQFF
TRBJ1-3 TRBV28 CASRVPGVGNTIYF
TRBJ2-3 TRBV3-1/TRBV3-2 CASSQEIPASGRGGMGSTDTQYF
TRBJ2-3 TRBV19 CASRLAGVRYF
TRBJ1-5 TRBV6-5 CASSPDRGQPQHF
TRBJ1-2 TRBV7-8 CASSPGLSYGYTF
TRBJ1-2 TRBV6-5 CASSYGGGAVGGYTF
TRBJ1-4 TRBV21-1 CASSTVPVFATPNEKLFF
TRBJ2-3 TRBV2 CASSVAGRNTQYF
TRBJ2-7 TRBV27 CASSLSPFSEQYF
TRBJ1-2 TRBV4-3 CASSQGAQTGASGYTF
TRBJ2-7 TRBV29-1 CSVGLTDSIYEQYF
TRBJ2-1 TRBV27 CASSFTRGEQFF